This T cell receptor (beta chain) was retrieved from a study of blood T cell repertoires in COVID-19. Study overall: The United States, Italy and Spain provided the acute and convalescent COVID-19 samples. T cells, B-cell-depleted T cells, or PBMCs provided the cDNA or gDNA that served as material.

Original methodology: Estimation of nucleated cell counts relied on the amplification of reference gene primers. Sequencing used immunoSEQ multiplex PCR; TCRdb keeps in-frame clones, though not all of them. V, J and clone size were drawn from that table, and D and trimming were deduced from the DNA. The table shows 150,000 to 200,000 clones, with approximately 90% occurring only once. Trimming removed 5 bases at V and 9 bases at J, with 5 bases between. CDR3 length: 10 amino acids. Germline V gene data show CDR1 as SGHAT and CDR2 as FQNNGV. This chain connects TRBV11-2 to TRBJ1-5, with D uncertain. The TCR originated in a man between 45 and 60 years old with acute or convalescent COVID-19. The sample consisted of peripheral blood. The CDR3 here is CASSPRPQHF. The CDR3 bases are TGTGCCAGCAGCCCTCGGCCCCAGCATTTT.